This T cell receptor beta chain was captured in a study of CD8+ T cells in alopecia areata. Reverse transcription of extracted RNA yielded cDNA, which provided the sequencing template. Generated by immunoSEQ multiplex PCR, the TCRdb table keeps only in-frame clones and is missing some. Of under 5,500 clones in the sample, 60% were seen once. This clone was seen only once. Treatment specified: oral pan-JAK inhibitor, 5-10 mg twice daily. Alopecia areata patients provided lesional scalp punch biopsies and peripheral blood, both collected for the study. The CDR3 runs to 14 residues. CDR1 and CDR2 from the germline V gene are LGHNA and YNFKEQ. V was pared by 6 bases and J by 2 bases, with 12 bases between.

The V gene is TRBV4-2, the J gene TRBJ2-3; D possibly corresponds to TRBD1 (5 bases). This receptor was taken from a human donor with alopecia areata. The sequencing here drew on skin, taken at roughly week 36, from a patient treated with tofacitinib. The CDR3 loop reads CASSRRADTDTQYF. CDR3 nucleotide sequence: TGTGCCAGCAGTCGCAGGGCGGACACAGATACGCAGTATTTT.